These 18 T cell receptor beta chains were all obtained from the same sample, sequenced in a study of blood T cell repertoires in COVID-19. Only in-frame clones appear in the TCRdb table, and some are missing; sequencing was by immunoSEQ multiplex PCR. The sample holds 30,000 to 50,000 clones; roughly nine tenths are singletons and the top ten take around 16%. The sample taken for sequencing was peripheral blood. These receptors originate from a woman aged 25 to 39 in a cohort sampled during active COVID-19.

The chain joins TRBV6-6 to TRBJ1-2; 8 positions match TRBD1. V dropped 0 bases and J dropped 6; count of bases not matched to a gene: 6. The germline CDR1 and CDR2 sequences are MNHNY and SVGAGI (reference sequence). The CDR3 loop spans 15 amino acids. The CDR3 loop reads CASSYSGQGFDGYTF. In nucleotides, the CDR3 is TGTGCCAGCAGTTACTCCGGACAGGGTTTTGATGGCTACACCTTC.

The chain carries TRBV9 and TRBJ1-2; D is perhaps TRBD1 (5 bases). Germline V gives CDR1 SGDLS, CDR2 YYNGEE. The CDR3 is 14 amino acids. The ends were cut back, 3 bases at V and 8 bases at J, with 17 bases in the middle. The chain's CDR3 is CASSANQGVSGYTF. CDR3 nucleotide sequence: TGTGCCAGCAGCGCGAATCAGGGTGTCAGCGGCTACACCTTC.

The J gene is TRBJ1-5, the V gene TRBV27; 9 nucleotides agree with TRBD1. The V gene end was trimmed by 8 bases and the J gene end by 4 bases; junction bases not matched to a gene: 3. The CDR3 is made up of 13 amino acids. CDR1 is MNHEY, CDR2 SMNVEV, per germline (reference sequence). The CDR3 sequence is CASWTGVNQPQHF. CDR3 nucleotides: TGTGCCAGCTGGACAGGGGTGAATCAGCCCCAGCATTTT.

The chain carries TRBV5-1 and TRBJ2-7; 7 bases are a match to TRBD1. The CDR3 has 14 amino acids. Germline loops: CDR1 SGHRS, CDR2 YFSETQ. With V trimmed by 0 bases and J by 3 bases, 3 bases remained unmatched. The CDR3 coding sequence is TGCGCCAGCAGCTTGGACAGGGGTATCTACGAGCAGTACTTC. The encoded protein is CASSLDRGIYEQYF.

The CDR3 region is CSASSWVLTTPNEQFF. In DNA, the CDR3 is TGCAGTGCTAGTTCCTGGGTCCTGACTACGCCCAATGAGCAGTTCTTC. The V and J genes are TRBV20-1 and TRBJ2-1; D might be TRBD2 (5 bases). V was cut by 3 bases and J by 6 bases, with 21 bases left in between. Germline V lookup: CDR1 DFQATT, CDR2 SNEGSKA (reference sequence). The length of the CDR3 is 16 residues.

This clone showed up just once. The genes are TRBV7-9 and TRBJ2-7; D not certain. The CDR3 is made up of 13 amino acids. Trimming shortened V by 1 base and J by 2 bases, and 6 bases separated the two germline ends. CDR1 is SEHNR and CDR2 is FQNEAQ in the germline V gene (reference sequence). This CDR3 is CASSLVGTYEQYF. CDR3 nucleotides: TGTGCCAGCAGCTTAGTCGGTACCTACGAGCAGTACTTC.

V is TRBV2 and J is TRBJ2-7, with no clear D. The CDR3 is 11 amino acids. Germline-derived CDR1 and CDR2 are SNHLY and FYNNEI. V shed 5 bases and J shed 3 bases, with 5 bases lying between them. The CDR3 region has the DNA TGTGCCAGCAGTAAGCACTACGAGCAGTACTTC. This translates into CASSKHYEQYF.

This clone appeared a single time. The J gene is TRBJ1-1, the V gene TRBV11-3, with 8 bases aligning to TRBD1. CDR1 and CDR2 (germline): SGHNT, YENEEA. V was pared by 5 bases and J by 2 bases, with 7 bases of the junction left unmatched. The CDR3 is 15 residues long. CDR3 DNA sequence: TGTGCCAGCAGCGCCAGACAGGGGTACAACACTGAAGCTTTCTTT. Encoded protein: CASSARQGYNTEAFF. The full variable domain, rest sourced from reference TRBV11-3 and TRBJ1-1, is EAGVVQSPRYKIIEKKQPVAFWCNPISGHNTLYWYLQNLGQGPELLIRYENEEAVDDSQLPKDRFSAERLKGVDSTLKIQPAELGDSAVYLCASSARQGYNTEAFFGQGTRLTVV.

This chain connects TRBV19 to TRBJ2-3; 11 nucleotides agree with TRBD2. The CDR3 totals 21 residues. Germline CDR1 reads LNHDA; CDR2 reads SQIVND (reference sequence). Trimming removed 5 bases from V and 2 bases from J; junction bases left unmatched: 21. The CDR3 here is CASSSRAGTSGPGDYTDTQYF. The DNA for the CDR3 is TGTGCCAGTAGTTCGAGAGCCGGGACTAGCGGTCCGGGGGATTACACAGATACGCAGTATTTT. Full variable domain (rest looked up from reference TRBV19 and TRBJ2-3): DGGITQSPKYLFRKEGQNVTLSCEQNLNHDAMYWYRQDPGQGLRLIYYSQIVNDFQKGDIAEGYSVSREKKESFPLTVTSAQKNPTAFYLCASSSRAGTSGPGDYTDTQYFGPGTRLTVL.

The CDR3 DNA is TGTGCCAGCAGTTACGCCCCACAGGGGAGCTACGAGCAGTACTTC. Translated, it gives CASSYAPQGSYEQYF. The V and J genes are TRBV6-5 and TRBJ2-7, with 7 nucleotides matching TRBD1. CDR3 length: 15 residues. V lost 2 bases to trimming and J lost 3 bases; unmatched junction nucleotides: 7. The germline V gene encodes CDR1 MNHEY and CDR2 SVGAGI.

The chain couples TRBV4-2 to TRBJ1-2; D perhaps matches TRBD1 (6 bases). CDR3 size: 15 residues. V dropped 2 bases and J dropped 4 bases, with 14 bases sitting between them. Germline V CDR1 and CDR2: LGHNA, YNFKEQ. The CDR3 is CASSQTEDSFYGYTF. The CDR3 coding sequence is TGTGCCAGCAGCCAAACAGAGGACAGCTTCTATGGCTACACCTTC.

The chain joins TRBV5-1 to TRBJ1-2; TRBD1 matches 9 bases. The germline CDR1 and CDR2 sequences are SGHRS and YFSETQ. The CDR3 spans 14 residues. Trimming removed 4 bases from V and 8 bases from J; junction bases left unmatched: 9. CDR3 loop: CASSQGDREDGYTF. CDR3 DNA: TGCGCCAGCAGCCAAGGGGACAGGGAGGACGGCTACACCTTC.

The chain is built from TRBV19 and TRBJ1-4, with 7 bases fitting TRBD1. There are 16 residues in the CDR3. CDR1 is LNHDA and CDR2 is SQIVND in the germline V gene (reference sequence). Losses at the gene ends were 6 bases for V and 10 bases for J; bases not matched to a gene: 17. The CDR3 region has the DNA TGTGCCAGTAGGACGGGACAGCCCAAGAAGAGAGGAAAACTGTTTTTT. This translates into CASRTGQPKKRGKLFF.

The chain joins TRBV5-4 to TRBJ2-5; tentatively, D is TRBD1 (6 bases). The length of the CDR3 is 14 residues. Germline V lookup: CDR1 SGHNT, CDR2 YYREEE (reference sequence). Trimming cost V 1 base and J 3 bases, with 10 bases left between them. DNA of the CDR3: TGTGCCAGCAGCTTGACACAGGGAAAAGAGACCCAGTACTTC. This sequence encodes CASSLTQGKETQYF.

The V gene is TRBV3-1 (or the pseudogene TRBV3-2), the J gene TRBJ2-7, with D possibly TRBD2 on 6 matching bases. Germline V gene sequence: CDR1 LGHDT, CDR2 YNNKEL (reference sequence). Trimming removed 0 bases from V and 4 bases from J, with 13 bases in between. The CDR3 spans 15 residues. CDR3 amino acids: CASSQDATGAYEQYF. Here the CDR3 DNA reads TGTGCCAGCAGCCAAGATGCTACGGGAGCGTACGAGCAGTACTTC.

CDR3 protein: CATSDTTTGDTEAFF. The CDR3 DNA reads as TGTGCCACCAGTGATACAACCACAGGGGACACTGAAGCTTTCTTT. The chain links TRBV24-1 to TRBJ1-1, with 7 bases identical to TRBD1. Unmatched junction bases numbered 6, after V lost 3 bases and J lost 3 bases. The germline V gene encodes CDR1 KGHDR and CDR2 SFDVKD. There are 15 residues in the CDR3.

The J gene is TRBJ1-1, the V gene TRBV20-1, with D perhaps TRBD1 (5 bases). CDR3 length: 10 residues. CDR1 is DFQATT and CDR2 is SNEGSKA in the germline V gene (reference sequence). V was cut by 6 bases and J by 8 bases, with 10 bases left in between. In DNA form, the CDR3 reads TGCAGTGCCGTTGGGGCCGAAGCTTTCTTT. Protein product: CSAVGAEAFF.

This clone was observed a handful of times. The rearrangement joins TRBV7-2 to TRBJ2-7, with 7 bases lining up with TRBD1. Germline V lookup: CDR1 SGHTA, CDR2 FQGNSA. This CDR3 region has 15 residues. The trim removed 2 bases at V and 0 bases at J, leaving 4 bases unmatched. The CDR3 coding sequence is TGTGCCAGCAGCTTACTGGGACAGACCTCCTACGAGCAGTACTTC. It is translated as CASSLLGQTSYEQYF.